This TCR beta chain was identified during a study of T cells after yellow fever vaccination. Across the study: Where fractions had low cell numbers, libraries were prepared from them with the SMART-Seq v4 Ultra Low Input RNA kit. Whole-study findings and limits: Most clones from primary vaccination were detected again post-booster (around 95% CD4, 88% CD8).

CDR3 length equals 14 residues. In germline, CDR1 is DFQATT, CDR2 SNEGSKA (reference sequence). The V end was cut by 0 bases, the J end by 5 bases, with 13 bases between. This clonotype has just a few counts. Its antigen is unidentified. Conversion of TCR transcripts into cDNA relied on 5'RACE template switching, which added a universal primer site and UMIs. One entry per CDR3 protein, called by TCRdb with MiXCR from the 5' RACE reads. The profile shows roughly 350,000 distinct CDR3 sequences, approximately 4% of them singletons. This specimen consisted of PBMCs, obtained 5 days after the yellow fever booster vaccination. The receptor was derived from a man younger than 30 who received the YFV17D yellow fever vaccine. The chain combines TRBV20-1 with TRBJ2-5; no definite D call. In DNA, the CDR3 is TGCAGTGCTAGAGATGAAGGTGGCCCGGAGACCCAGTACTTC. Protein product: CSARDEGGPETQYF.